This paragraph reports one TCR beta chain. The data were taken from a study of blood T cell repertoires in COVID-19. For the study at large: Samples representing acute and convalescent COVID-19 were sourced from the United States, Italy and Spain.

Looked up from germline, CDR1 is KGHSH and CDR2 is LQKENI. The CDR3 loop spans 22 amino acids. J gave up 0 bases and V 2 bases, and 15 bases lay outside the gene matches. TCRdb keeps only in-frame clones here, not all; method: immunoSEQ multiplex PCR. Found here are under 130,000 clones, 80% to 85% of them singletons; the top ten hold about 16%. The material sequenced was peripheral blood. This receptor was taken from a woman older than 75 with acute or convalescent COVID-19. The V gene is TRBV18, the J gene TRBJ2-6, with 11 positions matching TRBD2. CDR3 bases: TGTGCCAGCTCACCAGTAGCGGGAGGGCTAACCGCCGACAACTCTGGGGCCAACGTCCTGACTTTC. It translates to CASSPVAGGLTADNSGANVLTF.